This T cell receptor beta chain is from a study of cytomegalovirus exposure and HLA in healthy donors. Details on this clone: The target antigen is unknown.

CDR1 and CDR2 (germline): SGHRS, YFSETQ. This CDR3 is 15 amino acids long. V dropped 4 bases and J dropped 0 bases, with 10 bases sitting between them. Study observations and caveats: The study reported that TCR beta sequences accurately predicted HLA-A and HLA-B alleles in most subjects. Earlier analysis yielded a pattern in which most TCR beta V segments were productive about 90% or about 30% of the time. The dataset shows that most TCR sequences were rare, while some public TCRs occurred in many donors. In vitro assays verified that three CMV-associated chains recognized CMV antigens specifically.

The PCR ran on 60 Vbeta and 13 Jbeta primers. Sequenced by immunoSEQ multiplex PCR; TCRdb stores in-frame clones only, minus some. Altogether roughly 190,000 clones are present, roughly 80% being singletons, with the ten largest covering about 1.5%. This chain links TRBV5-1 with TRBJ1-4, with D possibly matching TRBD1 (5 bases). Sequenced sample: PBMCs. The TCR sequence derives from a woman aged 18-29 years in good health and CMV-seronegative. The CDR3 region is CASSPGETTNEKLFF. CDR3 DNA: TGCGCCAGCAGCCCGGGGGAGACAACTAATGAAAAACTGTTTTTT.